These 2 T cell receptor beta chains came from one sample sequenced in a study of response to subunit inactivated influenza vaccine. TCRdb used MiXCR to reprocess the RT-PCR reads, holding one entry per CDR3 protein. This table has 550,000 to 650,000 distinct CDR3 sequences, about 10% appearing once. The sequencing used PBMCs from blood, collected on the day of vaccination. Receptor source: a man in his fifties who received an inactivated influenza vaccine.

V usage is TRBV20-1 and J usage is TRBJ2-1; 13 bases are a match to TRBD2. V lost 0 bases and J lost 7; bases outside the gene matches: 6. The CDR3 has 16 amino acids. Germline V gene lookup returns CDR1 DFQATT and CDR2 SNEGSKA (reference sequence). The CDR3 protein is CSARDPRTSGRNEQFF. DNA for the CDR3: TGCAGTGCTAGAGATCCTCGGACTAGCGGGAGAAATGAGCAGTTCTTC.

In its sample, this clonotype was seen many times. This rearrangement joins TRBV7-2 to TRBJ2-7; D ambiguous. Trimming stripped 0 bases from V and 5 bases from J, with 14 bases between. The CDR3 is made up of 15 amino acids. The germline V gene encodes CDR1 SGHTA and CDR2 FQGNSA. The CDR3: CASSLALGRKDEQYF. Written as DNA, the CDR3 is TGTGCCAGCAGCTTAGCGCTAGGACGAAAAGACGAGCAGTACTTC.